The clone carrying this TCR beta chain was detected only a few times. Antigen specificity is unknown. The data originate from a study of cytomegalovirus exposure and HLA in healthy donors. In germline, CDR1 is SGHTA, CDR2 FQGNSA. Trimming left V 4 bases short and J 6 bases short, with 14 bases between. The CDR3 is 14 amino acids. General study findings and limits: V- and J-gene trimming in TCR beta was tied to a missense DCLRE1C variant by an analysis performed later. At a 0.05 false discovery rate, a later analysis found 18,000 or so TCR beta sequences to be associated with HLA alleles. The listing of 150 to 200 TCR beta chains classed them as cytomegalovirus-associated. Earlier analysis looked at TCR beta V segments, and most were productive about 87% or about 30% of the time.

PCR involved 60 Vbeta and 13 Jbeta primers. The data were produced by immunoSEQ multiplex PCR, yet TCRdb's version contains in-frame clones alone and is incomplete. The repertoire holds approximately 160,000 clones, with roughly 73% as singletons. The rearrangement uses TRBV7-2 and TRBJ2-3, with a weak D call TRBD1 (6 bases). The clonotype originates from a male donor in good health and CMV-seronegative. The specimen sequenced was PBMCs. Here the CDR3 reads CASSSRPGADTQYF. The CDR3 DNA sequence: TGTGCCAGCAGCTCCCGGCCAGGGGCCGATACGCAGTATTTT. Using reference TRBV7-2 and TRBJ2-3 for the parts outside the CDR3, the full variable domain is GAGVSQSPSNKVTEKGKDVELRCDPISGHTALYWYRQSLGQGLEFLIYFQGNSAPDKSGLPSDRFSAERTGGSVSTLTIQRTQQEDSAVYLCASSSRPGADTQYFGPGTRLTVL.